This is a list of T cell receptor beta chains from one sample in a study of cytomegalovirus exposure and HLA in healthy donors. TCRdb's copy holds only in-frame clones and misses some; the assay was immunoSEQ multiplex PCR. The sample has about 150,000 clones, about three quarters seen once. The sample consisted of PBMCs. Receptors were obtained from a woman in her 40s in good health and CMV-seronegative. CDR3s leave out the opening cysteine and the closing phenylalanine or tryptophan. Fields, in order: CDR3 protein, J gene, clone size, V gene. A clone size is listed for some rows: how often the clone was seen (once, few, many), or a class if it is expanded.

ASSLDLREGTDTQY | TRBJ2-3 | . | TRBV11-3
ASSLVRGTGDEKLF | TRBJ1-4 | . | TRBV5-1
ASSSVGGVVAF | TRBJ1-1 | . | TRBV7-9
ASSLSPPGGARETQY | TRBJ2-5 | few | TRBV5-1
SVDPPAGAGHNEQF | TRBJ2-1 | . | TRBV29-1
ASSYLQGGSVTQY | TRBJ2-5 | few | TRBV6-5
ASSYGQGGEQF | TRBJ2-1 | few | TRBV6-5
ASRGGPDTQY | TRBJ2-3 | . | TRBV2
ASTKTGVETQY | TRBJ2-5 | . | TRBV11-2
ASTLRGPTTGTGIFETQY | TRBJ2-5 | once | TRBV19
ASSLVRQGNSPLH | TRBJ1-6 | . | TRBV7-2
ASSMGQGSYEQY | TRBJ2-7 | . | TRBV6-5
ASSLSFNSNQPQH | TRBJ1-5 | once | TRBV27
ASSESIAEAF | TRBJ1-1 | . | TRBV10-2
ASSSPPGRYT | TRBJ1-2 | . | TRBV28
ASSYTRRAGDSPLH | TRBJ1-6 | . | TRBV6-6
ATSSRDDRYSYEQY | TRBJ2-7 | . | TRBV15
ASSFRDRNTEAF | TRBJ1-1 | few | TRBV6-1
ASSQGGGLPNTGELF | TRBJ2-2 | . | TRBV4-1
ASSLQGGVNTEAF | TRBJ1-1 | . | TRBV5-8
ASAGNYGYT | TRBJ1-2 | . | TRBV6-1
ASSRGTGLNTEAF | TRBJ1-1 | . | TRBV5-1
ASSPDDRSNQPQH | TRBJ1-5 | once | TRBV5-1
ASKKGTGQGGNQPQH | TRBJ1-5 | once | TRBV11-2
ASSLAGTGLYNEQF | TRBJ2-1 | . | TRBV5-4
ASSLLDRDSYEQY | TRBJ2-7 | . | TRBV27
ASSPGQISNQPQH | TRBJ1-5 | . | TRBV11-2
ASSGRDSNYGYT | TRBJ1-2 | . | TRBV5-4
ASSPGQAFNEQF | TRBJ2-1 | few | TRBV4-1
ASSTMGQRADTQY | TRBJ2-3 | . | TRBV6-5
ASSPRQLAEIETQY | TRBJ2-5 | . | TRBV13
AISDNYRGGFEAF | TRBJ1-1 | . | TRBV10-3